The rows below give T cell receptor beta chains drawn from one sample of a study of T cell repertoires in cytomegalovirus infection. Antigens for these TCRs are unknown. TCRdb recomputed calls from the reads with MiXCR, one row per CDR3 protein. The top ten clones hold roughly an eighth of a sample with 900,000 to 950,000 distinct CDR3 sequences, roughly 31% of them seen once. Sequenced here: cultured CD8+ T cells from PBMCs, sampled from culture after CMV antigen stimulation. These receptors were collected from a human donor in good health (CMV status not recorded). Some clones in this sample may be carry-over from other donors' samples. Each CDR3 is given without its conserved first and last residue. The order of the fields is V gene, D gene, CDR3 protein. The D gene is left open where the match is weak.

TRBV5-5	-	ASSLELDQPQH
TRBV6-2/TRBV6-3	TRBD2	ASSYPRLAGEETQY
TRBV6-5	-	ASSSSATNTEAF
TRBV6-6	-	ASSYSAQSHGELF
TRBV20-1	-	SAGGQGGQPQH
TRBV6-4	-	ASSDEGIPLV
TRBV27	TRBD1	ASRTGHQETQY
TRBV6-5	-	ASSYSNWPGSSYEQY
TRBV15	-	ATSRDPGSYSTDTQY
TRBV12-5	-	ASGFLDRSRSGANVLT
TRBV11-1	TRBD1	ASSSPGRDRGPRHTYGELF
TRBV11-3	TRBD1	ASSARTGLDEQF
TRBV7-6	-	ASDSSIFNEQF
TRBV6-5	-	ASSYEAANSPLH
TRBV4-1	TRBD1	ASSPGQSKNEQY
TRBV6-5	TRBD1	ASSYQQGEASTDTQY
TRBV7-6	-	ASSLSPDSNTGELF
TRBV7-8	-	ASSLSTRDHASTDTQY
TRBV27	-	ASSPYRAAGYGYT
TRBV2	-	ASSVFPESSYNEQF
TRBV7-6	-	ASSLYQGGNVLT
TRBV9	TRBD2	ASSPRMLAGYEQF
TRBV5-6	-	ASSSAGMRYNEQF
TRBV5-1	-	ASHMDGGNSSPLH
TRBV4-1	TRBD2	ASSQDQLAGGNNEQF
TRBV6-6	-	ASSYSSRGTEAF
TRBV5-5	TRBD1	ASSLVGQDRTNLPNPNYGYT
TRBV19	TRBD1	ASDITGAGNTIY
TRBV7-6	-	ASSLDGGTNTEAF
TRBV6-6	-	ATLQGIDGYT
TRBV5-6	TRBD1	ASSSGQVLSLTDTQY
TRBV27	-	ASSLQGFGANVLT
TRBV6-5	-	ASSSYWGTQETQY
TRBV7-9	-	ASSSSDGWDTGELF
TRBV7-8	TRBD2	ASSLAGTSGLTDTQY
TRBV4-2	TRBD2	ASSQDRKVGRGGSTGELF
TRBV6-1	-	ASMAFRGGSTDTQY
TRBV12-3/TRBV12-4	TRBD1	ASSLVFGQGGTEAF
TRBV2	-	ASNGNEKLF
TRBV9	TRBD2	ASSVSGTLFNEQF
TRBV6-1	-	ASSEGPGVSDEQF
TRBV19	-	ASTPTENTEAF